This is a list of T cell receptor beta chains from one sample in a study of a mutant IDH1 vaccine in newly diagnosed glioma. Data came from immunoSEQ multiplex PCR; TCRdb stores just in-frame clones and leaves some out. Here the sample spans some 15,000 clones, around 87% being singletons. Sample: PBMCs, taken from a glioma patient treated with radiotherapy, temozolomide or both. Every receptor here comes from a woman between 40 and 55 years old with glioma. Some clones in this sample may be carry-over from other donors' samples. The CDR3 runs from the conserved cysteine through the conserved F or W. A D gene is named only where the DNA matches it firmly. Clone size is stated in some rows and not others, as once, few, many or a class when expanded.

cdr3_aa cdr3_nt v_call d_call j_call clone_size
CASSQMISYEQYF TGCGCCAGCAGCCAGATGATTTCCTACGAGCAGTACTTC TRBV4-1 - TRBJ2-7 -
CASSQGGLSGANVLTF TGTGCCAGCAGCCAAGGGGGACTCTCTGGGGCCAACGTCCTGACTTTC TRBV4-2 - TRBJ2-6 -
CASSISGTGANVLTF TGTGCCAGTAGTATTTCGGGGACCGGGGCCAACGTCCTGACTTTC TRBV19 - TRBJ2-6 -
CASRGDRDYQPQHF TGTGCCAGTAGGGGGGACCGGGACTATCAGCCCCAGCATTTT TRBV19 - TRBJ1-5 -
CASSIAAAGGETQYF TGTGCCAGTAGTATAGCCGCAGCAGGAGGGGAGACCCAGTACTTC TRBV19 - TRBJ2-5 -
CASRLTGATEAFF TGTGCCAGCAGGCTTACAGGGGCCACTGAAGCTTTCTTT TRBV27 TRBD1 TRBJ1-1 -
CASSQDYGGNGNTIYF TGTGCCAGCAGCCAAGATTATGGGGGGAATGGAAACACCATATATTTT TRBV4-2 - TRBJ1-3 -
CASSLTGSGGYTF TGCGCCAGCAGCTTGACAGGGAGTGGCGGCTACACCTTC TRBV5-1 - TRBJ1-2 -
CATSKSSWDIRRQYF TGTGCCACCAGCAAGAGTTCGTGGGATATCAGACGGCAGTACTTC TRBV15 - TRBJ2-7 -
CAWSPGTGPYNEQFF TGTGCCTGGAGTCCCGGGACAGGGCCATACAATGAGCAGTTCTTC TRBV30 TRBD1 TRBJ2-1 -
CASRGGYEQYF TGTGCCAGCAGAGGGGGATACGAGCAGTACTTC TRBV28 - TRBJ2-7 -
CASRGTGAYGYTF TGTGCCAGCAGAGGGACAGGGGCCTATGGCTACACCTTC TRBV6-5 TRBD1 TRBJ1-2 -
CASGQGGETQYF TGTGCCAGCGGACAGGGGGGAGAGACCCAGTACTTC TRBV9 TRBD1 TRBJ2-5 -
CASSPLGAGGERAEQFF TGTGCCAGCAGTCCTCTTGGAGCGGGAGGTGAACGAGCCGAGCAGTTCTTC TRBV27 TRBD2 TRBJ2-1 -
CASSSPFEGVGYTF TGTGCCAGTAGTAGCCCCTTTGAGGGCGTGGGCTACACCTTC TRBV19 - TRBJ1-2 -
CASSFSLRAGNQPQHF TGTGCCAGCAGTTTTTCTCTCAGGGCAGGCAATCAGCCCCAGCATTTT TRBV28 - TRBJ1-5 -
CASANQGVGNTIYF TGTGCCAGCGCAAATCAAGGGGTTGGAAACACCATATATTTT TRBV25-1 - TRBJ1-3 -
CASSLARTGADTQYF TGTGCCAGCAGCTTAGCCCGGACAGGGGCAGATACGCAGTATTTT TRBV7-8 TRBD1 TRBJ2-3 -
CASSPDRQETQYF TGTGCCAGCAGCCCCGACAGACAAGAGACCCAGTACTTC TRBV7-2 - TRBJ2-5 -
CAISEGSGRTDTQYF TGTGCCATCAGTGAAGGAAGCGGGAGGACAGATACGCAGTATTTT TRBV10-3 TRBD2 TRBJ2-3 -
CASSVRPNTEAFF TGTGCCAGCAGCGTACGACCGAACACTGAAGCTTTCTTT TRBV9 - TRBJ1-1 -
CASSLEEGYEQYF TGTGCCAGCAGCTTGGAGGAAGGCTACGAGCAGTACTTC TRBV5-4 - TRBJ2-7 -
CASSPGGVYEQYF TGTGCCAGTAGTCCGGGGGGGGTCTACGAGCAGTACTTC TRBV19 TRBD2 TRBJ2-7 once
CASSLTGGFNTEAFF TGTGCCAGCAGCTTAACCGGCGGGTTTAACACTGAAGCTTTCTTT TRBV7-8 - TRBJ1-1 -
CASSLGEARGYTF TGTGCCAGCAGTCTCGGGGAGGCGCGTGGCTACACCTTC TRBV6-1 - TRBJ1-2 -
CASSEGKHWSTEAFF TGTGCCAGCAGTGAAGGCAAGCATTGGAGCACTGAAGCTTTCTTT TRBV25-1 - TRBJ1-1 -
CASSQAGMNTEAFF TGTGCCAGCAGCCAAGCGGGGATGAACACTGAAGCTTTCTTT TRBV14 - TRBJ1-1 few
CARSLGRDWELFF TGTGCCAGATCCCTGGGCCGGGATTGGGAGCTGTTTTTT TRBV5-3 - TRBJ2-2 -
CASSDRQGVNTEAFF TGTGCCAGCAGCGACAGACAGGGGGTGAACACTGAAGCTTTCTTT TRBV9 TRBD1 TRBJ1-1 -
CATGLAGGLSEQFF TGTGCCACGGGGCTAGCGGGAGGTCTCTCGGAGCAGTTCTTC TRBV7-9 TRBD2 TRBJ2-1 -
CASSSQGAGGTYNEQFF TGCGCCAGCAGCTCCCAAGGAGCGGGAGGAACGTACAATGAGCAGTTCTTC TRBV5-1 TRBD2 TRBJ2-1 -
CASLGTGGGMNTEAFF TGTGCCAGCTTAGGGACAGGGGGAGGAATGAACACTGAAGCTTTCTTT TRBV18 TRBD1 TRBJ1-1 -
CAWGRGQGWTEAFF TGTGCCTGGGGCAGGGGACAGGGGTGGACTGAAGCTTTCTTT TRBV30 TRBD1 TRBJ1-1 -
CASSLQGPNTGELFF TGTGCCAGCAGTTTACAGGGGCCGAACACCGGGGAGCTGTTTTTT TRBV28 - TRBJ2-2 -
CASSLEGTGYNEQFF TGCGCCAGCAGCTTGGAGGGGACAGGGTACAATGAGCAGTTCTTC TRBV5-1 TRBD1 TRBJ2-1 -
CASSPDRNYGYTF TGTGCCAGCTCACCGGACAGAAACTATGGCTACACCTTC TRBV18 - TRBJ1-2 once
CSAKVDNEQFF TGCAGTGCTAAGGTTGACAATGAGCAGTTCTTC TRBV20-1 - TRBJ2-1 -
CASSIEKGGYTF TGTGCCAGTAGTATAGAGAAGGGTGGCTACACCTTC TRBV19 - TRBJ1-2 -
CATSRDFTRQSYGYTF TGTGCCACCAGCAGAGATTTCACAAGACAGAGCTATGGCTACACCTTC TRBV15 - TRBJ1-2 once
CASSLLAGGDTGELFF TGTGCCAGCAGCTTACTAGCGGGAGGGGACACCGGGGAGCTGTTTTTT TRBV7-9 TRBD2 TRBJ2-2 -
CASSLAGGSEAFF TGTGCCAGCAGCTTGGCCGGCGGCAGCGAAGCTTTCTTT TRBV5-4 - TRBJ1-1 -
CASSLVRGNYGYTF TGTGCCAGCAGCTTGGTCCGGGGAAACTATGGCTACACCTTC TRBV5-6 - TRBJ1-2 -
CASSSYITGGRETQYF TGTGCCAGCAGCTCTTATATAACAGGGGGTCGGGAGACCCAGTACTTC TRBV7-8 TRBD1 TRBJ2-5 -
CAWRRTGGFGNTEAFF TGTGCCTGGAGAAGGACAGGGGGATTTGGGAACACTGAAGCTTTCTTT TRBV30 TRBD1 TRBJ1-1 few
CASSQSAGPQETQYF TGTGCCAGCAGCCAATCGGCAGGGCCCCAAGAGACCCAGTACTTC TRBV9 - TRBJ2-5 -
CASSLGRSTDTQYF TGTGCCAGCAGCTTAGGGCGGAGCACAGATACGCAGTATTTT TRBV11-3 - TRBJ2-3 -
CASSGGLAGEGEQFF TGCGCCAGCAGTGGCGGCCTAGCGGGAGAGGGTGAGCAGTTCTTC TRBV10-1 TRBD2 TRBJ2-1 -
CASSSTEAFF TGTGCCAGCAGTAGTACTGAAGCTTTCTTT TRBV28 - TRBJ1-1 -
CASGLKGSNEQFF TGTGCTAGTGGTTTGAAGGGCAGCAATGAGCAGTTCTTC TRBV12-5 - TRBJ2-1 -
CASRMNRDTEAFF TGTGCCAGCAGAATGAACCGGGACACTGAAGCTTTCTTT TRBV27 - TRBJ1-1 -
CASSIGTGGEDEQYF TGTGCCAGCAGCATTGGGACAGGGGGGGAAGACGAGCAGTACTTC TRBV5-4 TRBD1 TRBJ2-7 -
CASSYSPGVGNTIYF TGTGCCAGCAGTTACTCGCCCGGGGTTGGAAACACCATATATTTT TRBV6-5 - TRBJ1-3 -
CASSESHPNTGELFF TGTGCCAGCAGTGAGTCACACCCAAACACCGGGGAGCTGTTTTTT TRBV2 - TRBJ2-2 -
CASSLAVGGHGYTF TGTGCCAGCAGCTTAGCGGTTGGGGGCCATGGCTACACCTTC TRBV7-9 - TRBJ1-2 once
CASSLGVSPSTDTQYF TGTGCCAGCAGCTTAGGGGTTTCTCCTAGCACAGATACGCAGTATTTT TRBV7-9 - TRBJ2-3 -
CASSAYTGGDYGYTF TGTGCCAGCAGTGCCTACACAGGGGGCGACTATGGCTACACCTTC TRBV28 TRBD1 TRBJ1-2 -
CASSEVGGRGNSPLHF TGTGCCAGCAGTGAAGTAGGGGGCCGGGGTAATTCACCCCTCCACTTT TRBV6-1 TRBD1 TRBJ1-6 -
CASSVRQDYEQYF TGCGCCAGCAGTGTACGGCAGGACTACGAGCAGTACTTC TRBV10-1 - TRBJ2-7 -
CASSLDFQLTDTQYF TGCGCCAGCAGCTTGGATTTCCAGCTGACAGATACGCAGTATTTT TRBV5-1 - TRBJ2-3 -